This entry describes one T cell receptor beta chain. The sample is drawn from a study of T cell responses to AZD1222 COVID-19 vaccine. V trimming: 8 bases; J trimming: 3 bases; junction bases outside the gene matches: 4. In germline, CDR1 is KGHDR, CDR2 SFDVKD. This CDR3 is built from 14 residues. TCRdb's copy holds only in-frame clones and misses some; the assay was immunoSEQ multiplex PCR. This table has about 57,000 clones, approximately 86% appearing once. The rearrangement links TRBV24-1 to TRBJ2-2; 8 nucleotides line up with TRBD2. The receptor comes from an adult in good health. The sequencing here drew on peripheral blood, taken on day 0 of AZD1222 vaccination. The CDR3 bases are TGTGCCACCACTTCCGGGGGGGACACCGGGGAGCTGTTTTTT. This encodes CATTSGGDTGELFF.